The 21 T cell receptor beta chains reported below all come from one sample, sequenced in a study of siplizumab effects on memory and regulatory T cells. The data were produced by immunoSEQ multiplex PCR, yet TCRdb's version contains in-frame clones alone and is incomplete. The sample includes roughly 60,000 clones, just over 90% of them seen just once. Material: CD8+ T cells sorted from blood. Source of these receptors: a human donor in good health.

The CDR3 sequence: CASSQTGWSYEQYF. The CDR3 nucleotides read TGTGCCAGCAGCCAGACAGGGTGGAGCTACGAGCAGTACTTC. The rearrangement uses TRBV14 and TRBJ2-7; 7 nucleotides line up with TRBD1. The V gene end was trimmed by 3 bases and the J gene end by 3 bases; junction bases not matched to a gene: 5. The CDR3 runs 14 residues. Germline V lookup: CDR1 SGHDN, CDR2 FVKESK.

The genes are TRBV29-1 and TRBJ1-2; D may be TRBD1 (5 bases). This CDR3 has 11 residues. CDR1 SQVTM and CDR2 ANQGSEA come from the germline V gene. Trimming removed 6 bases at V and 4 bases at J, with 9 bases between. CDR3 sequence: CSVDTSYGYTF. CDR3 nucleotide sequence: TGCAGCGTGGACACCAGCTATGGCTACACCTTC.

The chain recombines TRBV7-6 with TRBJ2-6, with D perhaps TRBD1 (6 bases). The germline V and J ends were trimmed by 5 bases and 1 base, with 12 bases remaining between them. In germline, CDR1 is SGHVS, CDR2 FNYEAQ. The CDR3 is made up of 16 amino acids. CDR3 in DNA: TGTGCCAGCAGCCCCGTGACAGGATCTGGGGCCAACGTCCTGACTTTC. Protein sequence: CASSPVTGSGANVLTF.

V usage is TRBV5-4 and J usage is TRBJ2-2; 8 positions agree with TRBD2. Trimming removed 0 bases from V and 1 base from J; junction bases left unmatched: 5. Germline V gives CDR1 SGHNT, CDR2 YYREEE (reference sequence). The CDR3 runs to 17 residues. The CDR3 sequence: CASSLAFSGVNTGELFF. The CDR3 bases are TGTGCCAGCAGCTTGGCCTTTAGCGGGGTGAACACCGGGGAGCTGTTTTTT.

The chain uses TRBV7-9 and TRBJ2-3; tentatively, D is TRBD1 or TRBD2 (5 bases each). Trimming removed 2 bases at V and 6 bases at J, with 12 bases between. This CDR3 contains 14 residues. Germline CDR1 is SEHNR and CDR2 is FQNEAQ (reference sequence). The CDR3 region is CASSLPQGADTQYF. CDR3 nucleotide sequence: TGTGCCAGCAGCTTACCCCAGGGAGCCGATACGCAGTATTTT. The variable domain in full, completed from reference TRBV7-9 and TRBJ2-3, reads DTGVSQNPRHKITKRGQNVTFRCDPISEHNRLYWYRQTLGQGPEFLTYFQNEAQLEKSRLLSDRFSAERPKGSFSTLEIQRTEQGDSAMYLCASSLPQGADTQYFGPGTRLTVL.

V is TRBV11-3 and J is TRBJ2-7; TRBD2 might be the D (6 bases). Germline V gives CDR1 SGHNT, CDR2 YENEEA. CDR3 length: 15 amino acids. Trimming removed 8 bases at V and 3 bases at J, with 20 bases between. CDR3 in DNA: TGTGCCAGCGCCCTTCGCGGGGCCCTATACTACGAGCAGTACTTC. It codes for CASALRGALYYEQYF.

The chain couples TRBV23-1 to TRBJ2-7; D unresolved. TRBV23-1 is flagged as an ORF with uncertain function. This CDR3 is built from 12 residues. With 3 bases removed from V and 2 bases from J, the gap between germline ends came to 5 bases. CDR3 in amino acids: CASSHETYEQYF. The CDR3 DNA is TGCGCCAGCAGTCATGAGACCTACGAGCAGTACTTC.

The chain couples TRBV5-1 to TRBJ2-1, with D perhaps TRBD2 (6 bases). CDR3 length equals 15 residues. CDR1 SGHRS and CDR2 YFSETQ come from the germline V gene. Trimming removed 4 bases from V and 2 bases from J, with 13 bases in between. The chain's CDR3 is CASSGDTGAYNEQFF. The CDR3 DNA reads TGCGCCAGCAGCGGCGATACGGGGGCCTACAATGAGCAGTTCTTC.

The rearrangement links TRBV13 to TRBJ1-5, with D hard to call. Germline CDR1 reads PRHDT; CDR2 reads FYEKMQ (reference sequence). V was cut by 0 bases and J by 5 bases, with 8 bases left in between. This CDR3 has 14 residues. This CDR3 is CASSLGRRDQPQHF. CDR3 DNA sequence: TGTGCCAGCAGCTTAGGCCGTCGGGATCAGCCCCAGCATTTT. The whole variable domain, remainder taken from reference TRBV13 and TRBJ1-5, is AAGVIQSPRHLIKEKRETATLKCYPIPRHDTVYWYQQGPGQDPQFLISFYEKMQSDKGSIPDRFSAQQFSDYHSELNMSSLELGDSALYFCASSLGRRDQPQHFGDGTRLSIL.

The chain links TRBV7-9 to TRBJ1-2; weak D call: TRBD1 (5 bases). CDR1 and CDR2 (germline): SEHNR, FQNEAQ (reference sequence). The CDR3 runs 15 residues. Trimming took off 4 bases at V and 8 bases at J, with 20 bases between the two ends. The CDR3 bases are TGTGCCAGCAGCTCATGGGACGACCGTCGCTCCGGCTACACCTTC. As protein: CASSSWDDRRSGYTF.

In its sample, this clone was seen once. V gene TRBV9 combines with J gene TRBJ2-1; 12 nucleotides match TRBD2. After removal of 1 base from V and 9 bases from J, the junction contained 5 bases not matched to a gene. CDR1 SGDLS and CDR2 YYNGEE come from the germline V gene. There are 15 residues in the CDR3. In DNA, the CDR3 is TGTGCCAGCAGCGTACGACTAGCGGGAGTAGGTGAGCAGTTCTTC. Amino acids: CASSVRLAGVGEQFF.

The chain couples TRBV27 to TRBJ2-6; D unresolved. The germline V gene has CDR1 MNHEY and CDR2 SMNVEV (reference sequence). The CDR3 has 16 residues. V lost 2 bases and J lost 0, with 8 bases in between. The CDR3 region has the DNA TGTGCCAGCAGTTTAAGCGCATACTCTGGGGCCAACGTCCTGACTTTC. Protein sequence: CASSLSAYSGANVLTF.

V and J are TRBV6-5 and TRBJ1-1; D gene unclear. This CDR3 spans 13 amino acids. Germline V CDR1 and CDR2: MNHEY, SVGAGI. V was clipped by 2 bases and J by 1 base, with 5 bases between them. CDR3 amino acids: CASSYRANTEAFF. CDR3 bases: TGTGCCAGCAGTTACAGGGCGAACACTGAAGCTTTCTTT.

This rearrangement joins TRBV9 to TRBJ2-1; D gene unclear. V lost 3 bases, J lost 7 bases, and 11 bases lay in between. The CDR3 runs 13 residues. Germline V gives CDR1 SGDLS, CDR2 YYNGEE. CDR3 sequence reads: CASSDPGRNEQFF. DNA of the CDR3: TGTGCCAGCAGCGACCCTGGACGGAATGAGCAGTTCTTC.

The chain links TRBV9 to TRBJ2-5, with 8 bases matching TRBD2. Germline V lookup: CDR1 SGDLS, CDR2 YYNGEE. The CDR3 is 13 residues long. J gave up 5 bases and V 4 bases, and 4 bases lay outside the gene matches. CDR3: CASSSGLVETQYF. CDR3 in DNA: TGTGCCAGCAGCTCGGGACTAGTCGAGACCCAGTACTTC.

The V gene is TRBV7-6, the J gene TRBJ1-5; the D is unclear. Germline V gene lookup returns CDR1 SGHVS and CDR2 FNYEAQ. Trimming cost V 5 bases and J 2 bases, with 13 bases left between them. This CDR3 spans 15 amino acids. This CDR3 is CASSDLLYGNQPQHF. DNA for the CDR3: TGTGCCAGCAGCGACCTTCTGTATGGCAATCAGCCCCAGCATTTT.

The chain uses TRBV2 and TRBJ2-1; TRBD2 agrees at 10 bases. The V gene end was trimmed by 2 bases and the J gene end by 10 bases; junction bases not matched to a gene: 17. The CDR3 runs to 18 residues. Germline CDR1 and CDR2: SNHLY and FYNNEI. The CDR3 reads CASSELAGDGGILVEQFF. DNA of the CDR3: TGTGCCAGCAGTGAACTAGCGGGAGATGGGGGTATTCTAGTCGAGCAGTTCTTC.

The genes are TRBV5-1 and TRBJ1-1, with D unclear. This CDR3 comprises 13 residues. The germline V gene has CDR1 SGHRS and CDR2 YFSETQ. Trimming left V 1 base short and J 0 bases short, with 4 bases between. The CDR3, as DNA: TGCGCCAGCAGCTTGAATTTGAACACTGAAGCTTTCTTT. It is translated as CASSLNLNTEAFF.

This chain's CDR3 is CASSSGEGATNYGYTF. In DNA form, the CDR3 reads TGTGCCAGCAGTTCAGGGGAGGGCGCAACTAACTATGGCTACACCTTC. V and J are TRBV27 and TRBJ1-2; D perhaps matches TRBD1 (6 bases). In germline, CDR1 is MNHEY, CDR2 SMNVEV (reference sequence). This CDR3 has 16 amino acids. V lost 4 bases and J 0 bases, leaving 15 bases between the germline ends.

The rearrangement joins TRBV7-6 to TRBJ2-5; 10 nucleotides match TRBD2. Germline-derived CDR1 and CDR2 are SGHVS and FNYEAQ. J gave up 2 bases and V 5 bases, and 2 bases lay outside the gene matches. CDR3 size: 14 residues. DNA for the CDR3: TGTGCCAGCAGCGCGACTAGCGGGCAAGAGACCCAGTACTTC. It translates to CASSATSGQETQYF.

This chain joins TRBV9 and TRBJ2-1; D not resolved. Trimming left V 5 bases short and J 6 bases short, with 9 bases between. This CDR3 contains 12 residues. Germline values: CDR1 SGDLS, CDR2 YYNGEE. The CDR3 sequence: CASRSEANEQFF. DNA of the CDR3: TGTGCCAGCAGGTCCGAGGCCAATGAGCAGTTCTTC.